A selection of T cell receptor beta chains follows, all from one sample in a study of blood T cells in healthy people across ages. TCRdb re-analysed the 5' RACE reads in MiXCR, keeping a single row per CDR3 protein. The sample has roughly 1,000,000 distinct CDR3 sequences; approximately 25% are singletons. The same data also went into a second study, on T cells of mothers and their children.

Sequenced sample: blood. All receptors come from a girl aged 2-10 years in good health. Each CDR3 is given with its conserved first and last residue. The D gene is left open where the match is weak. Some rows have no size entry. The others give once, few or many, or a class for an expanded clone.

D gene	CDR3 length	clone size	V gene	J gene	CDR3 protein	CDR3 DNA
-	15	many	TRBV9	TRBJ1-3	CASSVSGASGNTIYF	TGTGCCAGCAGCGTGTCCGGGGCCTCTGGAAACACCATATATTTT
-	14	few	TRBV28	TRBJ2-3	CASRGRLPAGTQYF	TGTGCCAGCAGAGGAAGACTGCCAGCAGGTACGCAGTATTTT
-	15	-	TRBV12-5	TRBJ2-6	CASGSGEAGANVLTF	TGTGCTAGTGGCTCTGGGGAGGCTGGGGCCAACGTCCTGACTTTC
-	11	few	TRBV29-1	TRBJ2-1	CSVIINNEQFF	TGCAGCGTAATCATAAACAATGAGCAGTTCTTC
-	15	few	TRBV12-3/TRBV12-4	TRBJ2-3	CASSMSGDSTDTQYF	TGTGCCAGCAGCATGAGCGGCGATAGCACAGATACGCAGTATTTT
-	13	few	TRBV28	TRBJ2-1	CASSLGGQPTEFF	TGTGCCAGCAGTTTAGGGGGACAACCGACTGAGTTCTTC
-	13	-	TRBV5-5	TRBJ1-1	CASSPRGTIGAFF	TGTGCCAGCAGCCCCAGGGGAACGATCGGAGCTTTCTTT
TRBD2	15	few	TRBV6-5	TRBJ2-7	CASSYSTSGMYEQYF	TGTGCCAGCAGTTACTCGACTAGCGGGATGTACGAGCAGTACTTC
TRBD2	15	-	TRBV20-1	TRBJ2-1	CSANLAGGGNNEQFF	TGCAGTGCTAACCTAGCGGGAGGGGGGAACAATGAGCAGTTCTTC
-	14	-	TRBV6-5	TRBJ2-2	CASLPLAETGELFF	TGTGCCAGCCTACCTCTAGCAGAAACCGGGGAGCTGTTTTTT
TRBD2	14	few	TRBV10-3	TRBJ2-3	CAIKSGGYLDTQYF	TGTGCCATCAAGAGCGGGGGTTACCTTGATACGCAGTATTTT
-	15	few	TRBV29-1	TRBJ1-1	CSAASSKQGNTEAFF	TGCAGCGCCGCTTCGAGTAAACAAGGGAACACTGAAGCTTTCTTT
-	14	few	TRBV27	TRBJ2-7	CASSLSASPYEQYF	TGTGCCAGCAGTTTATCGGCGTCACCCTACGAGCAGTACTTC
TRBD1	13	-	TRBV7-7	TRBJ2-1	CASSSDRAQEQFF	TGTGCTAGCAGCTCGGACAGGGCGCAGGAGCAGTTCTTC
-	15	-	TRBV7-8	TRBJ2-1	CASSLGGIHYNEQFF	TGTGCCAGCAGCTTAGGGGGGATTCACTACAATGAGCAGTTCTTC
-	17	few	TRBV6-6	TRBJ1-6	CASSPGGSSANNSPLHF	TGTGCCAGCAGTCCTGGGGGGAGCTCCGCGAATAATTCACCCCTCCACTTT
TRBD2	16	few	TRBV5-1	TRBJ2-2	CASSSLSGGRSGELFF	TGCGCCAGCAGCTCCCTCTCGGGAGGGCGGTCCGGGGAGCTGTTTTTT
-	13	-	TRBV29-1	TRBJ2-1	CSVGEASYNEQFF	TGCAGCGTTGGGGAGGCCTCCTACAATGAGCAGTTCTTC
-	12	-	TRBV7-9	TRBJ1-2	CASSKILGGYTF	TGTGCCAGCAGCAAGATCCTTGGGGGCTACACCTTC
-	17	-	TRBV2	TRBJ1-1	CATRRPAGTLRGTEAFF	TGTGCCACCCGACGGCCGGCAGGGACCCTCCGTGGGACTGAAGCTTTCTTT
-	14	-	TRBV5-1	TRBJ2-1	CASSLLPGSNEQFF	TGCGCCAGCAGCTTGCTTCCAGGGAGCAATGAGCAGTTCTTC
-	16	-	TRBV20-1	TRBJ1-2	CSAFSGVGSANYGYTF	TGCAGTGCTTTCTCAGGGGTAGGGTCGGCTAACTATGGCTACACCTTC
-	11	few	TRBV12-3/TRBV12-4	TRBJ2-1	CASSRSQEQFF	TGTGCCTCGTCCCGCAGTCAAGAGCAGTTCTTC
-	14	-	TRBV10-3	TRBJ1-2	CATVGTGTIYGCTF	-
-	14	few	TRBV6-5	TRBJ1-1	CASSYATRNTEAFF	TGTGCCAGCAGTTACGCAACCCGGAACACTGAAGCTTTCTTT
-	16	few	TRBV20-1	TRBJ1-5	CSARGAREFLNQPQHF	TGCAGTGCTAGAGGTGCCAGGGAGTTTCTAAATCAGCCCCAGCATTTT
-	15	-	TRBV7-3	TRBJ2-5	CASSRWNSREETQYF	TGTGCCAGCAGCCGGTGGAACTCTAGAGAAGAGACCCAGTACTTC
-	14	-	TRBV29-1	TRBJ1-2	CSVEMAGAGEGYTF	TGCAGCGTTGAAATGGCCGGTGCAGGGGAAGGCTACACCTTC
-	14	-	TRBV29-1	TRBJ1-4	CSVEDEGMFEKLFF	TGCAGCGTTGAAGATGAAGGGATGTTTGAAAAACTGTTTTTT
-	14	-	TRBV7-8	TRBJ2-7	CASSTQESGNEQYF	TGTGCCAGCAGCACCCAAGAGAGTGGGAACGAGCAGTACTTC
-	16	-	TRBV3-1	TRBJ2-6	CASSHTPLSGANVLTF	TGTGCCAGCAGCCATACCCCTCTCTCTGGGGCCAACGTCCTGACTTTC
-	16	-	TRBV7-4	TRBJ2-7	CASSLGWGYSHYEQYF	TGTGCCAGCAGCTTAGGGTGGGGCTACTCCCACTACGAGCAGTACTTC
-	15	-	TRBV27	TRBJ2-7	CASSYGPLPNYEQYF	TGTGCCAGCAGTTACGGGCCCCTACCGAACTACGAGCAGTACTTC
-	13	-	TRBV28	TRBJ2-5	CASSLSIGGTQYF	TGTGCCAGCAGTTTATCAATCGGTGGGACCCAGTACTTC
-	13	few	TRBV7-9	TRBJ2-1	CASRNQGYNEQFF	TGTGCCAGCAGAAACCAGGGGTACAATGAGCAGTTCTTC
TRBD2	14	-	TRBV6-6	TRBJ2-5	CASSYSGTTETQYF	TGTGCCAGCAGTTACTCCGGGACTACTGAGACCCAGTACTTC
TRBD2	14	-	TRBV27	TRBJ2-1	CAAGSPGLVKEQFF	TGTGCCGCGGGGTCCCCGGGACTAGTTAAGGAACAGTTCTTC
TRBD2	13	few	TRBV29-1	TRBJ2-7	CSVVREVSYEQYF	TGCAGCGTTGTTCGGGAGGTCTCCTACGAGCAGTACTTC
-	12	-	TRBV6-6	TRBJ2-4	CASHQGKNIQYF	TGTGCCAGCCACCAGGGAAAAAACATTCAGTACTTC
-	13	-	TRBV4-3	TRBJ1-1	CASSQGVEVGPFF	TGCGCCAGCAGCCAAGGGGTCGAGGTCGGGCCTTTCTTT
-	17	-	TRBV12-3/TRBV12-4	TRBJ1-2	CASSLSDWGGSNYGYTF	TGTGCCAGCAGTTTATCGGATTGGGGTGGGAGTAACTATGGCTACACCTTC
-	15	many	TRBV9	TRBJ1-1	CASSPFIQGNTEAFF	TGTGCCAGCAGCCCTTTCATACAGGGCAACACTGAAGCTTTCTTT
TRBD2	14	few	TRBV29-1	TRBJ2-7	CSVCLSGGLAEQYF	TGCAGCGTTTGCTTAAGCGGGGGGCTTGCCGAGCAGTACTTC
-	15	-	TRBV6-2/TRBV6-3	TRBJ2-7	CASTYGLESSYEQYF	TGTGCCAGCACCTACGGGCTAGAGAGCTCCTACGAGCAGTACTTC
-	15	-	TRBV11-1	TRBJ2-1	CASLRDLVGYNEQFF	TGTGCCAGCCTAAGGGACCTAGTGGGATACAATGAGCAGTTCTTC
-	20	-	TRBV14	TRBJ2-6	CASSQDRVPRRLSGANVLTF	TGTGCCAGCAGCCAAGATCGCGTCCCACGGCGACTCTCTGGGGCCAACGTCCTGACTTTC